Included here is one T cell receptor (beta chain) sequence, with context. What it binds is not known. This sample also contains other DNA sequences that code for the same CDR3. The sample originates from a study of beta chain features in type 1 diabetes. About the research overall: On cell yields, gender and age, patients and healthy donors were similar.

Points from the study as a whole: Researchers caution that PCR might favor shorter templates, equally among patients and controls. Fewer insertions but more deletions were seen at VDJ junctions in type 1 diabetes patients.

Germline CDR1 reads MDHEN; CDR2 reads SYDVKM. The ends were cut back, 3 bases at V and 0 bases at J, with 9 bases in the middle. This CDR3 has 14 amino acids. Sequencing targeted expressed TCRB transcripts, as all isolated RNA had been reverse transcribed. Measured with immunoSEQ multiplex PCR; TCRdb has only the in-frame clones, and not every one. The profile shows hundreds of thousands of clones, about 14% of them singletons. It was via CD45RO/CCR7/CD25/CD127/CD95/CD27 that CD4+ naive, central memory, regulatory and stem cell-like memory cells were sorted. The V call is TRBV28, the J call TRBJ2-7, with unresolved D. Material: naive CD4+ T cells from blood. This receptor was identified in a man between 18 and 35 years old in good health. CDR3 DNA: TGTGCCAGCAGTTTTGCCGGAAGCTCCTACGAGCAGTACTTC. Translation: CASSFAGSSYEQYF.